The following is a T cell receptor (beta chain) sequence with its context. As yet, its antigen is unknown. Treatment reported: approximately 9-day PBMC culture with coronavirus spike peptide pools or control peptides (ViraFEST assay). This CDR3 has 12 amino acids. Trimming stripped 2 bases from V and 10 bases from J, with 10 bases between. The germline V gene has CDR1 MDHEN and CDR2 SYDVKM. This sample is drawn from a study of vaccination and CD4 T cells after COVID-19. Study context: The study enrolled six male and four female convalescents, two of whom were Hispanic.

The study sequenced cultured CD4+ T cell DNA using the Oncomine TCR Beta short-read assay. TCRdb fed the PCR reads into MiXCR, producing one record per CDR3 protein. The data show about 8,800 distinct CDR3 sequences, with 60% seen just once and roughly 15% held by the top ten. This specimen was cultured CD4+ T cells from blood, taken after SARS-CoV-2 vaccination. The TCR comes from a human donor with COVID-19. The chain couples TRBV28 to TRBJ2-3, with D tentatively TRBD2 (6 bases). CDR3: CASSLVGGAQYF. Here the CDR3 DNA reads TGTGCCAGCAGTTTAGTGGGGGGTGCGCAGTATTTT.